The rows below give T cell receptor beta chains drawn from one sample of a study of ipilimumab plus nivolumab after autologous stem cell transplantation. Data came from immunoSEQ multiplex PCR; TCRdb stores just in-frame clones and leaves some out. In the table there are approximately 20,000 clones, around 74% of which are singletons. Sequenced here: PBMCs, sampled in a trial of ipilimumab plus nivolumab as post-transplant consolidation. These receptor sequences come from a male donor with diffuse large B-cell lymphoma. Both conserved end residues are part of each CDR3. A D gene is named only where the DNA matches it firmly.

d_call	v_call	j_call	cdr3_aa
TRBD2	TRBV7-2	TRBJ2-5	CASSSRLAGVGEQYF
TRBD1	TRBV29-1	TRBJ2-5	CSVEGQILEETQYF
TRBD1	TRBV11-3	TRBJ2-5	CASSPQDRGQETQYF
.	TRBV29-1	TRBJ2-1	CSVVGEAEQFF
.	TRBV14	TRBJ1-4	CASSLARGANEKLFF
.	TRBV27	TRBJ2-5	CASSGRNEETQYF
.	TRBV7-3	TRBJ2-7	CASTMLREQYF
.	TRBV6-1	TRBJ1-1	CAISAPGGDTEAFF
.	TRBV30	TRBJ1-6	CAWTQLGRPLHF
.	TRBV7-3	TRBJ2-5	CASSRATGETQYF
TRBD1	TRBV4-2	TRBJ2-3	CASSHRQGGTDTQYF